A selection of T cell receptor beta chains follows, all from one sample in a study of cytomegalovirus exposure and HLA in healthy donors. Measured with immunoSEQ multiplex PCR; TCRdb has only the in-frame clones, and not every one. The sample lists around 150,000 clones, about 68% occurring once. Specimen: PBMCs. These receptors all come from a human donor in good health. Each CDR3 is given with its conserved first and last residue. Each record gives: CDR3 protein, CDR3 DNA, clone size, V gene, J gene, D gene. A D gene is named only where the DNA matches it firmly. The listing skips clone size in some rows; elsewhere it reads once, few, many or a size class.

cdr3_aa: CASSLVGGTDTDTQYF
cdr3_nt: TGTGCCAGCAGCTTAGTTGGAGGGACCGACACAGATACGCAGTATTTT
clone_size: NA
v_call: TRBV7-2
j_call: TRBJ2-3
d_call: NA

cdr3_aa: CASSALPGLPPYAKNIQYF
cdr3_nt: TGTGCCAGCAGCGCATTGCCGGGGTTACCCCCCTATGCCAAAAACATTCAGTACTTC
clone_size: few
v_call: TRBV21-1
j_call: TRBJ2-4
d_call: NA

cdr3_aa: CASSLRGTVAEAFF
cdr3_nt: TGCGCCAGCAGCTTGAGGGGGACAGTGGCTGAAGCTTTCTTT
clone_size: NA
v_call: TRBV5-1
j_call: TRBJ1-1
d_call: TRBD1

cdr3_aa: CASSGTSVNEQFF
cdr3_nt: TGTGCCAGCAGTGGGACTAGCGTAAACGAGCAGTTCTTC
clone_size: few
v_call: TRBV6-1
j_call: TRBJ2-1
d_call: TRBD2

cdr3_aa: CASSQELRERNEQFF
cdr3_nt: TGTGCCAGCAGCCAAGAATTGCGGGAGAGGAATGAGCAGTTCTTC
clone_size: NA
v_call: TRBV4-2
j_call: TRBJ2-1
d_call: TRBD2

cdr3_aa: CASSSSTQGSYEQYF
cdr3_nt: TGTGCCAGCAGCTCTTCGACTCAGGGGTCGTACGAGCAGTACTTC
clone_size: NA
v_call: TRBV11-3
j_call: TRBJ2-7
d_call: NA

cdr3_aa: CASEVRSTSGHNEQFF
cdr3_nt: TGTGCCAGCGAAGTGCGCTCGACTAGCGGACACAATGAGCAGTTCTTC
clone_size: NA
v_call: TRBV6-6
j_call: TRBJ2-1
d_call: TRBD2

cdr3_aa: CASSAGTGPYEQYF
cdr3_nt: TGCGCCAGCAGCGCCGGGACAGGTCCCTACGAGCAGTACTTC
clone_size: NA
v_call: TRBV5-1
j_call: TRBJ2-7
d_call: TRBD1

cdr3_aa: CASSGGRIYTYEQYF
cdr3_nt: TGTGCCAGCAGTGGCGGGCGGATTTATACCTACGAGCAGTACTTC
clone_size: few
v_call: TRBV6-1
j_call: TRBJ2-7
d_call: NA

cdr3_aa: CASSGTSGGDNEQFF
cdr3_nt: TGTGCCAGCAGTGGGACTAGCGGGGGTGACAATGAGCAGTTCTTC
clone_size: NA
v_call: TRBV6-5
j_call: TRBJ2-1
d_call: TRBD2

cdr3_aa: CASSISGRIEQFF
cdr3_nt: TGTGCCAGTAGTATAAGCGGGAGGATTGAGCAGTTCTTC
clone_size: NA
v_call: TRBV19
j_call: TRBJ2-1
d_call: TRBD2

cdr3_aa: CASSVGGTSYNEQFF
cdr3_nt: TGTGCCAGCAGCGTGGGAGGGACATCCTACAATGAGCAGTTCTTC
clone_size: NA
v_call: TRBV9
j_call: TRBJ2-1
d_call: NA

cdr3_aa: CASSLATGGRDTQYF
cdr3_nt: TGCGCCAGCAGCTTGGCGACAGGGGGTAGAGATACGCAGTATTTT
clone_size: NA
v_call: TRBV5-1
j_call: TRBJ2-3
d_call: TRBD1

cdr3_aa: CASSYSAGGVGTEAFF
cdr3_nt: TGTGCCAGCAGTTACTCGGCAGGGGGCGTGGGCACTGAAGCTTTCTTT
clone_size: NA
v_call: TRBV6-5
j_call: TRBJ1-1
d_call: TRBD1

cdr3_aa: CASSSVQETQYF
cdr3_nt: TGCGCCAGCAGCTCCGTCCAAGAGACCCAGTACTTC
clone_size: NA
v_call: TRBV4-1
j_call: TRBJ2-5
d_call: NA

cdr3_aa: CASSLESGSSYNEQFF
cdr3_nt: TGCGCCAGCAGCCTGGAAAGCGGGAGCTCCTACAATGAGCAGTTCTTC
clone_size: NA
v_call: TRBV4-1
j_call: TRBJ2-1
d_call: TRBD2

cdr3_aa: CASSLIDITVTEAFF
cdr3_nt: TGCGCCAGCAGCTTAATCGACATTACCGTCACTGAAGCTTTCTTT
clone_size: NA
v_call: TRBV5-1
j_call: TRBJ1-1
d_call: NA

cdr3_aa: CASSLQQGAGSPLHF
cdr3_nt: TGTGCCAGCAGCTTACAACAGGGGGCGGGTTCACCCCTCCACTTT
clone_size: few
v_call: TRBV5-6
j_call: TRBJ1-6
d_call: TRBD1

cdr3_aa: CASSQPGQLFYEQYF
cdr3_nt: TGCGCCAGCAGCCAACCGGGACAGCTCTTCTACGAGCAGTACTTC
clone_size: NA
v_call: TRBV4-1
j_call: TRBJ2-7
d_call: TRBD1

cdr3_aa: CASSIGGGLRYEQYF
cdr3_nt: TGTGCCAGTAGTATAGGGGGGGGACTTCGCTACGAGCAGTACTTC
clone_size: once
v_call: TRBV19
j_call: TRBJ2-7
d_call: TRBD2

cdr3_aa: CASSSQDYSYEQYF
cdr3_nt: TGTGCCAGCAGTTCCCAGGACTACTCCTACGAGCAGTACTTC
clone_size: NA
v_call: TRBV27
j_call: TRBJ2-7
d_call: NA

cdr3_aa: CASSSPGTGDPPQHF
cdr3_nt: TGTGCCAGCAGTTCCCCTGGGACAGGGGATCCGCCCCAGCATTTT
clone_size: NA
v_call: TRBV6-6
j_call: TRBJ1-5
d_call: TRBD1

cdr3_aa: CASRQDRRQSNEKLFF
cdr3_nt: TGTGCCAGCAGGCAGGACAGGCGGCAATCTAATGAAAAACTGTTTTTT
clone_size: few
v_call: TRBV2
j_call: TRBJ1-4
d_call: TRBD1

cdr3_aa: CASSRPGNAARPVMYQPQHF
cdr3_nt: TGTGCCAGCAGCCGCCCGGGGAACGCTGCCAGGCCTGTGATGTATCAGCCCCAGCATTTT
clone_size: NA
v_call: TRBV7-7
j_call: TRBJ1-5
d_call: NA

cdr3_aa: CASSLEGAANEQFF
cdr3_nt: TGCGCCAGCAGCTTGGAGGGGGCGGCCAATGAGCAGTTCTTC
clone_size: NA
v_call: TRBV5-1
j_call: TRBJ2-1
d_call: TRBD1

cdr3_aa: CASTQGRGRAGYTF
cdr3_nt: TGTGCCAGCACCCAGGGGAGGGGCCGAGCCGGCTACACCTTC
clone_size: NA
v_call: TRBV28
j_call: TRBJ1-2
d_call: NA

cdr3_aa: CASSARGVAPTYNEQFF
cdr3_nt: TGTGCCAGTAGTGCCCGGGGGGTAGCGCCCACTTACAATGAGCAGTTCTTC
clone_size: NA
v_call: TRBV19
j_call: TRBJ2-1
d_call: TRBD2

cdr3_aa: CASSPRGSYEQYF
cdr3_nt: TGTGCCAGCTCACCAAGGGGGTCCTACGAGCAGTACTTC
clone_size: few
v_call: TRBV18
j_call: TRBJ2-7
d_call: NA

cdr3_aa: CASGGAEYGYTF
cdr3_nt: TGTGCCAGCGGGGGGGCCGAGTATGGCTACACCTTC
clone_size: NA
v_call: TRBV6-5
j_call: TRBJ1-2
d_call: NA